This TCR beta chain was identified during a study of T cells after posttransplantation cyclophosphamide. Study observations and caveats: Donor-recipient repertoire similarity was low at 1-2 months, rising over year one. Skin or GI-infiltrating T cells shared few TRB sequences with blood. TRB clonality was highly associated with recipient CMV seropositivity and reactivation.

Germline V gene data show CDR1 as SGHTA and CDR2 as FQGNSA. There are 14 residues in the CDR3. V gave up 1 base and J gave up 7 bases; unmatched junction bases: 3. Busulfan-fludarabine conditioning, marrow transplant, and cyclophosphamide on days +3 and +4 were administered. Notes on this clone: Its cognate antigen is unknown.

Clones were sequenced by immunoSEQ multiplex PCR, and TCRdb holds only the in-frame ones, with some missing. The repertoire has around 10,000 clones, about 89% of them found once; the top ten carry 25% to 30%. The chain joins TRBV7-2 to TRBJ2-1; 8 nucleotides align to TRBD1. Sequenced material: CD4+ T cells sorted from PBMCs, taken after allogeneic stem cell transplant with posttransplant cyclophosphamide. The receptor comes from a male patient aged 25 to 39 who received an allogeneic stem cell transplant from a related donor, was CMV-positive, and had acute GVHD only. Some T cells may have originated in the graft donor. The chain's CDR3 is CASSLGTGYNEQFF. The CDR3 DNA is TGTGCCAGCAGCTTAGGGACAGGGTATAATGAGCAGTTCTTC.